This TCR beta chain was documented in a study of human T cells and chemical hapten exposure. TCRdb used MiXCR to reprocess the RACE reads, holding one entry per CDR3 protein. The sample lists about 46,000 distinct CDR3 sequences, about 9% seen once, with 11% to 15% in the top ten. Many counts were recorded for this clonotype. The time point is: pre-sensitization, week 0. The sample's treatment: therapeutic diphenylcyclopropenone sensitization with weekly scalp DPC. Trimming removed 0 bases from V and 1 base from J; junction bases left unmatched: 5. Germline V gives CDR1 LGHNA, CDR2 YSLEER. The CDR3 runs to 16 residues.

This clonotype was sampled from a woman aged 35 to 49 with alopecia areata. Some clones in this sample may be carry-over from other donors' samples. The gene calls are TRBV4-3 and TRBJ2-5; 7 nucleotides agree with TRBD2. This sample comprised whole blood, obtained in connection with sensitization to the hapten diphenylcyclopropenone (DPC). The CDR3 here is CASSQDPPSGQETQYF. CDR3 coding DNA: TGCGCCAGCAGCCAAGATCCGCCTAGCGGCCAAGAGACCCAGTACTTC.